The clone carrying this T cell receptor beta chain has only a few counts. Isolation recovered at least 6 million PBMCs from every sample. The data belong to a study of blood T cells in healthy people across ages. Through a sample-barcoded 5' primer and a J-beta primer mix, a second PCR was run for roughly 6 to 12 cycles. Each single sample gave us at least 2.5 million CDR3-containing paired-end reads. MiXCR was run by TCRdb on the 5' RACE reads, yielding one entry per CDR3 protein. The top ten hold approximately 2.1% of the sample, which has about 2 million distinct CDR3 sequences, about 50% seen once. Germline V lookup: CDR1 WSHSY, CDR2 SAAADI. The CDR3 runs to 10 residues. The V gene lost 11 bases and the J gene lost 10 bases, with 12 bases spanning the gap.

The chain has TRBV10-2 and TRBJ2-1; maybe TRBD2 (5 bases). The TCR comes from a woman between 40 and 55 years old in good health. Sequencing was carried out using blood. CDR3 protein: CASADLEQFF. In DNA form, the CDR3 reads TGCGCCTCAGCGGACCTGGAGCAGTTCTTC.